These 25 T cell receptor beta chains were all obtained from the same sample, sequenced in a study of neurological immune-mediated disorders. Using its own MiXCR run on the 5' RACE reads, TCRdb lists one record per CDR3 protein. In the table there are more than 25,000 distinct CDR3 sequences, 12% of which are singletons. Material: PBMCs. The receptor set was obtained from a woman aged 55-69 years in good health.

This clonotype is large (0.1 to 1%) within its sample. The gene calls are TRBV5-6 and TRBJ1-1; no definite D call. V was pared by 1 base and J by 5 bases, with 6 bases between. CDR1 and CDR2 from the germline V gene are SGHDT and YYEEEE. This CDR3 has 12 residues. The CDR3 sequence: CASSLRGTEAFF. The CDR3 bases are TGTGCCAGCAGCTTGAGAGGGACTGAAGCTTTCTTT. Combining the CDR3 with reference TRBV5-6 and TRBJ1-1 gives the whole variable domain DAGVTQSPTHLIKTRGQQVTLRCSPKSGHDTVSWYQQALGQGPQFIFQYYEEEERQRGNFPDRFSGHQFPNYSSELNVNALLLGDSALYLCASSLRGTEAFFGQGTRLTVV.

This clonotype was observed many times. The gene calls are TRBV7-8 and TRBJ2-1; 7 bases line up with TRBD2. The germline V gene has CDR1 SGHVS and CDR2 FQNEAQ. V lost 4 bases, J lost 7 bases, and 10 bases stayed unmatched. This CDR3 is built from 15 residues. CDR3 sequence: CASSSQRLAANEQFF. The CDR3 DNA is TGTGCCAGCAGCTCACAAAGACTAGCCGCTAATGAGCAGTTCTTC.

At least ten counts were recorded for this clonotype. This chain uses TRBV20-1 with TRBJ2-7, with TRBD2 identical over 7 bases. This CDR3 comprises 13 residues. J was trimmed by 5 bases and V by 0 bases; bases with no gene match: 4. Germline V gene sequence: CDR1 DFQATT, CDR2 SNEGSKA (reference sequence). For the CDR3, the DNA is TGCAGTGCTAGAGATCGGGGAGGGGACGAGCAGTACTTC. It translates to CSARDRGGDEQYF.

This clonotype was detected ten times or more. The chain has TRBV6-6 and TRBJ1-2; TRBD1 aligns across 8 bases. The CDR3 is 14 residues long. Germline loops: CDR1 MNHNY, CDR2 SVGAGI (reference sequence). The ends lost 2 bases at V and 6 bases at J; junction bases unmatched: 5. The CDR3 DNA reads as TGTGCCAGCAGTTACAAGGACAGGGCGGATGGCTACACCTTC. It encodes CASSYKDRADGYTF.

This clonotype has ten or more counts. The chain links TRBV7-2 to TRBJ1-2; D possibly corresponds to TRBD1 (5 bases). V was clipped by 4 bases and J by 13 bases, with 19 bases between them. CDR1 SGHTA and CDR2 FQGNSA come from the germline V gene. This CDR3 has 13 amino acids. The CDR3 sequence is CASSSRADTFSTF. The DNA of the CDR3 is TGTGCCAGCAGCTCCAGGGCTGACACCTTCTCCACCTTC.

This clonotype was detected many times. This chain connects TRBV5-1 to TRBJ1-1; 8 nucleotides line up with TRBD1. The length of the CDR3 is 14 residues. CDR1 and CDR2 (germline): SGHRS, YFSETQ. Germline trimming cut 4 bases from V and 6 bases from J; bases unmatched to any gene: 8. CDR3 residues: CASSRARGLAEAFF. The CDR3 DNA reads as TGCGCCAGCAGCCGTGCCAGGGGGCTCGCTGAAGCTTTCTTT.

This clonotype was observed a handful of times. V is TRBV19 and J is TRBJ1-5, with D perhaps TRBD1 (5 bases). Looked up from germline, CDR1 is LNHDA and CDR2 is SQIVND (reference sequence). The CDR3 runs to 15 residues. The V and J ends lost 2 bases and 4 bases respectively, with 12 bases between them. The CDR3 loop reads CASSISKQGNQPQHF. The CDR3 DNA follows: TGTGCCAGTAGTATATCGAAGCAGGGTAATCAGCCCCAGCATTTT.

The rearrangement uses TRBV5-1 and TRBJ2-7; TRBD1 is a possible D gene (7 bases). Per germline, CDR1 SGHRS and CDR2 YFSETQ. This CDR3 comprises 14 residues. V was trimmed by 4 bases and J by 6 bases, leaving 17 bases between them. CDR3 bases: TGCGCCAGCAGCCGATCGGGGGACAGCGGCGAGCAGTACTTC. This encodes CASSRSGDSGEQYF.

This clonotype was observed once. A junction end diverges from the germline sequence, so it may reflect a read error. The V gene is TRBV5-1, the J gene TRBJ1-3; 7 positions agree with TRBD1. The CDR3 runs 15 residues. Germline CDR1 reads SGHRS; CDR2 reads YFSETQ. CDR3 sequence: CTSSSAGTAGNTIYF. The CDR3 region has the DNA TGCACCAGCAGCTCGGCTGGGACAGCTGGAAACACCATATATTTT.

Ten or more counts support this clonotype. This chain connects TRBV5-1 to TRBJ2-7, with a weak D call TRBD1 (5 bases). Germline lookup yields CDR1 SGHRS and CDR2 YFSETQ. The CDR3 is 14 residues long. The germline V and J ends were trimmed by 0 bases and 5 bases, with 12 bases remaining between them. CDR3 in DNA: TGCGCCAGCAGCTTGGCTAGGGGAACCCACGAGCAGTACTTC. Translated, it gives CASSLARGTHEQYF.

This clonotype showed up many times. This sequence joins TRBV7-2 and TRBJ1-1; weak D call: TRBD1 (6 bases). CDR3 length: 13 residues. Germline assignment: CDR1 SGHTA and CDR2 FQGNSA. Trimming removed 5 bases from V and 3 bases from J, with 10 bases in between. The CDR3 here is CASSQGTYTEAFF. The CDR3 nucleotides read TGTGCCAGCAGCCAAGGGACATACACTGAAGCTTTCTTT.

In its sample, this clonotype was seen many times. A read error may produce the germline difference seen at one junction end. The J gene is TRBJ1-1, the V gene TRBV7-2; maybe TRBD1 (6 bases). Germline V lookup: CDR1 SGHTA, CDR2 FQGNSA. The CDR3 has 17 amino acids. CDR3 sequence reads: CASTLGGGEGGYTEAFF. In DNA, the CDR3 is TGTGCCAGCACCTTAGGGGGAGGGGAGGGAGGGTACACTGAAGCTTTCTTT.

This clonotype was counted at least ten times. The gene calls are TRBV7-2 and TRBJ2-2; D possibly uses TRBD1 or TRBD2 (5 bases each). The length of the CDR3 is 14 residues. V was pared by 0 bases and J by 7 bases, with 9 bases between. Germline assignment: CDR1 SGHTA and CDR2 FQGNSA. The CDR3, as DNA: TGTGCCAGCAGCTTAGCAGGGACGAACGGGGAGCTGTTTTTT. This sequence encodes CASSLAGTNGELFF. The full variable domain, with the rest looked up from reference TRBV7-2 and TRBJ2-2, is GAGVSQSPSNKVTEKGKDVELRCDPISGHTALYWYRQSLGQGLEFLIYFQGNSAPDKSGLPSDRFSAERTGGSVSTLTIQRTQQEDSAVYLCASSLAGTNGELFFGEGSRLTVL.

This clonotype was counted ten times or more. V usage is TRBV5-6 and J usage is TRBJ2-4; 8 nucleotides line up with TRBD1. From germline, CDR1 is SGHDT and CDR2 YYEEEE. The CDR3 length is 15 residues. V was clipped by 4 bases and J by 3 bases; unmatched bases: 6. The CDR3 DNA reads TGTGCCAGCAGCACCGTAGACAGGGGCAAAAACATTCAGTACTTC. Protein sequence: CASSTVDRGKNIQYF.

This clonotype was counted at least ten times. The gene calls are TRBV20-1 and TRBJ1-3, with D uncertain. Germline V gives CDR1 DFQATT, CDR2 SNEGSKA (reference sequence). This CDR3 has 13 amino acids. V shed 5 bases and J shed 0 bases, with 8 bases lying between them. The CDR3 DNA sequence: TGCAGTGCTCCCCACACCTCTGGAAACACCATATATTTT. It encodes CSAPHTSGNTIYF.

The rearrangement uses TRBV7-2 and TRBJ1-1, with 8 bases matching TRBD1. V was pared by 7 bases and J by 4 bases, with 14 bases of the junction left unmatched. CDR1 SGHTA and CDR2 FQGNSA come from the germline V gene. The CDR3 length is 16 residues. The CDR3 region has the DNA TGTGCCAGCATCCCCTGGGAATGGACAGGGAGCACTGAAGCTTTCTTT. Protein sequence: CASIPWEWTGSTEAFF.

In the case of this clonotype: Germline is not matched at one junction end, which may reflect a read error. The chain joins TRBV5-1 to TRBJ2-3, with TRBD2 matching over 12 bases. The CDR3 extends over 16 amino acids. Germline-derived CDR1 and CDR2 are SGHRS and YFSETQ. CDR3 nucleotide sequence: TGCGCCATCAGCTTTGGACTAGCGGGGTGGCCGGATACGCAGTATTTT. Its translation: CAISFGLAGWPDTQYF.

This clonotype was counted a few times. CDR3 in DNA: TGCGCCAGCAGCGCGGGGGAGACTGGGGTCGAGCCCCAGCATTTT. Translated, it gives CASSAGETGVEPQHF. The chain has TRBV5-1 and TRBJ1-5; possibly TRBD1 for D (5 bases). This CDR3 is built from 15 residues. CDR1 and CDR2 from the germline V gene are SGHRS and YFSETQ. V lost 4 bases, J lost 8 bases, and 19 bases lay in between. The variable domain in full, completed from reference TRBV5-1 and TRBJ1-5, reads KAGVTQTPRYLIKTRGQQVTLSCSPISGHRSVSWYQQTPGQGLQFLFEYFSETQRNKGNFPGRFSGRQFSNSRSEMNVSTLELGDSALYLCASSAGETGVEPQHFGDGTRLSIL.

Of note for this clonotype: A read error is possible here, since a much larger clone lies one base away. The gene calls are TRBV7-6 and TRBJ1-5; D gene uncertain. CDR1 SGHVS and CDR2 FNYEAQ come from the germline V gene. The length of the CDR3 is 13 residues. The CDR3 spells CASSLNGDQPQNF. The CDR3 bases are TGTGCCAGCAGCTTAAATGGGGATCAGCCCCAGAATTTT.

A remark on this clonotype: One end of the junction does not line up with germline, which may come from a read error. The V call is TRBV2, the J call TRBJ1-4; tentative D call: TRBD1 (5 bases). Germline V CDR1 and CDR2: SNHLY, FYNNEI. The CDR3 is made up of 13 amino acids. CDR3 coding DNA: TGTGCCAGCGTGGGACGAATTAATGAAAACCTGTTTTTT. This translates into CASVGRINENLFF. The whole variable domain, filled in from reference TRBV2 and TRBJ1-4, reads EPEVTQTPSHQVTQMGQEVILRCVPISNHLYFYWYRQILGQKVEFLVSFYNNEISEKSEIFDDQFSVERPDGSNFTLKIRSTKLEDSAMYFCASVGRINENLFFGSGTQLSVL.

This clonotype was picked up many times. This chain uses TRBV5-1 with TRBJ2-1; possible D gene TRBD2, 5 bases. V shed 4 bases and J shed 7 bases, with 18 bases lying between them. Per the germline V gene, CDR1 is SGHRS and CDR2 is YFSETQ. The CDR3 has 15 residues. As DNA, the CDR3 is TGCGCCAGCAGCCCTTCCGAACCGGGAAGTAATGAGCAGTTCTTC. Translating gives CASSPSEPGSNEQFF.

This clonotype was observed at least ten times. V is TRBV7-2 and J is TRBJ2-7; D is uncertain. This CDR3 spans 14 amino acids. Trimming removed 3 bases at V and 4 bases at J, with 13 bases between. Germline CDR1 and CDR2: SGHTA and FQGNSA. CDR3 amino acids: CASSFRSAAYEQYF. Written as DNA, the CDR3 is TGTGCCAGCAGCTTTAGGTCAGCTGCTTACGAGCAGTACTTC.

This clonotype is classed as medium-sized (0.01 to 0.1%). The V and J genes are TRBV11-2 and TRBJ1-1; D is unclear. This CDR3 contains 13 residues. Looked up from germline, CDR1 is SGHAT and CDR2 is FQNNGV. V was pared by 0 bases and J by 1 base, with 3 bases between. CDR3 residues: CASSLDPNTEAFF. The CDR3 coding sequence is TGTGCCAGCAGCTTAGATCCGAACACTGAAGCTTTCTTT.

This clonotype occurred many times. The genes are TRBV29-1 and TRBJ2-5; TRBD1 might be the D (6 bases). In germline, CDR1 is SQVTM, CDR2 ANQGSEA. V was pared by 0 bases and J by 5 bases, with 16 bases between. This CDR3 is 15 amino acids long. The CDR3 loop reads CSVEDTATGWETQYF. Written as DNA, the CDR3 is TGCAGCGTTGAAGATACTGCGACAGGCTGGGAGACCCAGTACTTC.

In its sample, this clonotype was seen many times. This sequence joins TRBV29-1 and TRBJ2-2; 9 bases map to TRBD1. This CDR3 has 14 amino acids. Trimming removed 5 bases from V and 5 bases from J; junction bases left unmatched: 6. Germline V CDR1 and CDR2: SQVTM, ANQGSEA. The CDR3 DNA reads as TGCAGCGTTAGCACCGGGACAGGGACCGGGGAGCTGTTTTTT. Its protein is CSVSTGTGTGELFF.